This T cell receptor beta chain was identified in a study of T cells after yellow fever vaccination. Overall study results and limits: Reappearance after the booster was observed for most primary-vaccination clones (96% CD4, over 70% CD8). Researchers cautioned that FACS-sorted repertoires could harbor abundant clonotypes contaminating from the bulk population.

Points on this clonotype: The antigen is unknown.

Each CDR3 protein gets one entry after TCRdb re-called the 5' RACE reads with MiXCR. The sample has 450,000 to 650,000 distinct CDR3 sequences; less than 25% are singletons. Germline values: CDR1 LNHDA, CDR2 SQIVND (reference sequence). The CDR3 contains 11 residues. V was clipped by 3 bases and J by 12 bases, with 8 bases between them. The receptor's source is a man between 18 and 35 years old who received the YFV17D yellow fever vaccine. The sequencing used PBMCs, collected roughly 20 days after the first yellow fever vaccination. The V and J genes are TRBV19 and TRBJ1-4, with D unresolved. CDR3 amino acids: CASSISSELFF. The CDR3 nucleotides are TGTGCCAGTAGTATCTCCAGCGAACTGTTTTTT. Based on the CDR3 plus reference TRBV19 and TRBJ1-4, the full variable domain is DGGITQSPKYLFRKEGQNVTLSCEQNLNHDAMYWYRQDPGQGLRLIYYSQIVNDFQKGDIAEGYSVSREKKESFPLTVTSAQKNPTAFYLCASSISSELFFGSGTQLSVL.